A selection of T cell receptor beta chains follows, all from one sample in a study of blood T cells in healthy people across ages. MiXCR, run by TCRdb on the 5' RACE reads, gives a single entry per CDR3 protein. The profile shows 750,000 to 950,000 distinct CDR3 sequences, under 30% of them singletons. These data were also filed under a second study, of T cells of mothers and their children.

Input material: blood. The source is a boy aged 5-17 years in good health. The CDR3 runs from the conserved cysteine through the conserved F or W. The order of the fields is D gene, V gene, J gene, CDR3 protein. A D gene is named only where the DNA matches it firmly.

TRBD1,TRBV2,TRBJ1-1,CASRTQGWGPEAFF
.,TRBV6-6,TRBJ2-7,CASTTPPGYEQYF
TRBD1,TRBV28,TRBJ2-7,CASTHRDRAYEQYF
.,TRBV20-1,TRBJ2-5,CSARDGDRIQETQYF
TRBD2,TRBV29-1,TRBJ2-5,CSVEALAGDHGETQYF
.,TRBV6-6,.,CASSKGDTGRDEQYF
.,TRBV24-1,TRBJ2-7,CATSEGWTYCEQYF
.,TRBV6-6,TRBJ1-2,CASSYGAGNGYTF
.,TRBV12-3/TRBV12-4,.,CASLEAGTHREQYF
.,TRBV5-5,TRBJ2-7,CASSSHRVDEQYF
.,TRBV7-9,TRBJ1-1,CASSARRGYTEAFF
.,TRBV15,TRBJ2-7,CATSRDGSEQYF
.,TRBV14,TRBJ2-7,CASSHAGASASYEQYF
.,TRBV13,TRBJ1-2,CASSLGQFNYGYTF
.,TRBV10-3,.,CAISEAQETQYF
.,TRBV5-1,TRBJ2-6,CASSLESSGANVLTF
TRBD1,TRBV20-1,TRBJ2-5,CSARALDRGETQYF
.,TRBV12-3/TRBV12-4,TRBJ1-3,CASKRQTLSGNTIYF
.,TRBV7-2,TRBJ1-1,CASSPGYLNTEAFF
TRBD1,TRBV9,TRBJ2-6,CASSTTDRQYVLTF
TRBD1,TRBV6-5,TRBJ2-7,CASSYSRTYKETGSSYEQYF
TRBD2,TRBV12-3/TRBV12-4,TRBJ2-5,CASSHAGTSLYF
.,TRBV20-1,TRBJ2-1,CSATTGQGEQFF
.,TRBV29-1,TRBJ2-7,CSVEDLGYEQYF
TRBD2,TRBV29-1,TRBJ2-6,CSAGGGGRDGSGANVLTF
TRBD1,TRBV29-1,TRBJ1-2,CSVEDGTGSYGYTF
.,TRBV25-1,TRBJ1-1,CASYSSEGTEAFF
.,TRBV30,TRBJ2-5,CAWGSGSGETQYF
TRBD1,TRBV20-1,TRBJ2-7,CSARQGFEEQYF
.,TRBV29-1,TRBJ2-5,CSGIPGGRQETQYF
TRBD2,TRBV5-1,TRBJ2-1,CASSRSSGGLDEQFF
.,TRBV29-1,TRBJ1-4,CSVGTTRGEKLFF
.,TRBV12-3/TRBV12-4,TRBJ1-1,CASSTDSGEFF
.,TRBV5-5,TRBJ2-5,CASSTTGGEKTQYF
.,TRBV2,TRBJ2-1,CASSEVGSSYNEQFF
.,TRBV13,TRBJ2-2,CASSNPVGVNTGELFF
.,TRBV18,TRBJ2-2,CASSPHEVNTGELFF
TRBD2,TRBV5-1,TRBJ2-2,CASSLQERGNTGELFF
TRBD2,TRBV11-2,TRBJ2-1,CASRQSGNGSYNEQFF
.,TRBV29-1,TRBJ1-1,CSVGRLTANTEAFF
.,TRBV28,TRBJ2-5,CASSFAVETQYF
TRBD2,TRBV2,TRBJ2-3,CASSLPSGVITDTQYF
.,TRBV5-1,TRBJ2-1,CASRPGVSYNEQFF
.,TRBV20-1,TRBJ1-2,CSARWTARDYGYTF
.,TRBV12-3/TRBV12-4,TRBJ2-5,CASRITSGQETQYF
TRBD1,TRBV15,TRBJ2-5,CATSPGQGSETQYF
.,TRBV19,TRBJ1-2,CASSIGFNYGYTF
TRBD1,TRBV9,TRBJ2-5,CASSARQGWATQYF
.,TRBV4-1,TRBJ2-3,CASSQATGTQYF
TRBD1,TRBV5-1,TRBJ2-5,CASSHRQGLWQETQYF
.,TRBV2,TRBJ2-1,CASSEEVRGISYNEQFF
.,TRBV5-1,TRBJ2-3,CASSLDMVIVGDTQYF
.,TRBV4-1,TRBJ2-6,CASSHFKGSGANVLTF